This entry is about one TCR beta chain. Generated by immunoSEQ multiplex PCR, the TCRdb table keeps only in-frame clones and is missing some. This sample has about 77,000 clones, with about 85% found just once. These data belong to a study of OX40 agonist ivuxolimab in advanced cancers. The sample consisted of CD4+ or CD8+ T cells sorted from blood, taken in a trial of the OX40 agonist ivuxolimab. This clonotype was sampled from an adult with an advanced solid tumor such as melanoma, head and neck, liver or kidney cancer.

The CDR3 DNA follows: TGTGCCAGCAGTGCTCCGGGACAGGGGTACAATGAGCAGTTCTTC. Its translation is CASSAPGQGYNEQFF. This chain connects TRBV27 to TRBJ2-1; TRBD1 matches at 10 bases. The V gene's germline CDR1 is MNHEY and CDR2 SMNVEV (reference sequence). V dropped 5 bases and J dropped 4; count of bases not matched to a gene: 5. CDR3 length: 15 residues.